This T cell receptor beta chain was recovered during a study of shared clonotypes between healthy human individuals. Turning to the study itself: A couple of women and a few men aged 18 to 49 made up the donors. Study-wide results and caveats: A reduction in generation probabilities was seen for non-shared clonotypes relative to those shared by all four donors.

Comments on this clone: Its cognate antigen is unknown.

Authors' analysis steps: Without quality scores, immunoSEQ junctional reads could not be filtered like full-length reads. Assay: immunoSEQ multiplex PCR; the TCRdb copy retains only in-frame clones and omits some. That table gives V, J and clone size, and the DNA gave D and trimming. The sample has under 1,100,000 clones; about 75% are singletons. Germline-derived CDR1 and CDR2 are KGHSH and LQKENI. V lost 4 bases to trimming and J lost 7 bases; unmatched junction nucleotides: 6. The CDR3 is 14 residues long. The V call is TRBV18, the J call TRBJ1-1, with 10 bases matching TRBD1. The TCR was taken from a man younger than 35 in good health. Material: memory CD4+ T cells sorted from blood. Subset specified: CD45RA-negative fraction. CDR3 protein: CASSQGQGLDEAFF. CDR3 sequence (DNA): TGTGCCAGCTCACAGGGACAGGGGTTGGATGAAGCTTTCTTT.